This T cell receptor beta chain was obtained from a study of CD8+ T cells in alopecia areata. Across the whole study: Twice a day, 5 to 10 mg of oral tofacitinib was administered to treated patients. Among treated patients, severity was scored by affected scalp area percentage.

Extraction of RNA preceded its reverse transcription into cDNA, which served as the sequencing template. Assay used: immunoSEQ multiplex PCR; TCRdb lists only in-frame clones, some missing. This sample yields about 200,000 clones, of which approximately 57% are seen a single time; just over 1% belongs to the top ten. The treatment: oral pan-JAK inhibitor, 5-10 mg twice daily. Collection of lesional scalp punch biopsies and peripheral blood was performed in alopecia areata patients. This clone has only one observation. The clonotype originates from a human donor with alopecia areata. This sample comprised CD4+ T cells sorted from blood, obtained at week 24, from a patient treated with tofacitinib.

The CDR3 region is CASSQDSSGDTEAFF. The DNA of the CDR3 is TGCGCCAGCAGCCAAGATTCTTCGGGGGACACTGAAGCTTTCTTT. The V and J genes are TRBV4-3 and TRBJ1-1; tentative D call: TRBD1 (5 bases). The germline V gene encodes CDR1 LGHNA and CDR2 YSLEER. Trimming pared 0 bases from V and 3 bases from J, leaving 11 bases between. The CDR3 consists of 15 residues.